This TCR beta chain originates from a study of blood T cells in healthy people across ages. The authors ran a second PCR of roughly 7 to 11 cycles using a sample-barcoded 5' primer and a J-beta primer mix. At least 2.5 million CDR3-containing paired-end reads were obtained per sample. In TCRdb, the 5' RACE reads were re-called with MiXCR into one record per CDR3 protein. Of about 840,000 distinct CDR3 sequences listed, about 28% are singletons. Comment on this clonotype: Its antigen is still unknown.

Study conclusions and caveats: The study found more naive CD4+ cells and higher diversity in long-lived than aged donors. Strongly correlated with naive T cell percentage was TCR beta diversity.

These same data were also listed under a study on T cells of mothers and their children. That study reports: A second PCR was performed with the M1S primer. This primer added sample barcodes and 2-4 random nucleotides.

This receptor was identified in a woman aged 35 to 49 in good health. The sample was blood.

DNA of the CDR3: TGCGCCAGCAGCTGGGTTGACAGGGGGACAGATACGCAGTATTTT. Amino acids: CASSWVDRGTDTQYF. The chain employs TRBV5-1 and TRBJ2-3; 9 bases line up with TRBD1. The ends lost 3 bases at V and 3 bases at J; junction bases unmatched: 5. CDR3 length: 15 residues. Germline V lookup: CDR1 SGHRS, CDR2 YFSETQ.